This TCR beta chain stems from a study of Ad26.COV2.S vaccination and SARS-CoV-2 variants. About the research overall: Ad26.COV2.S was injected intramuscularly once or twice, 56 days apart.

This CDR3 has 18 residues. Between the trimmed V and J ends, which lost 0 bases and 2 bases, there was a span of 19 bases. CDR1 and CDR2 (germline): SGDLS, YYNGEE. Treatment noted: some 20 received Ad26.COV2.S at low or high dose, single or two shots; 5 received placebo; per-sample allocation not given. Following the first vaccine or placebo injection, samples were taken on day 63. Wuhan-strain spike was delivered by a replication-incompetent Ad26 vector. The assay was immunoSEQ multiplex PCR, and TCRdb's table has in-frame clones only and misses some. The sample holds some 640,000 clones; approximately 88% are singletons and the top ten take over 1.3%.

This rearrangement joins TRBV9 to TRBJ2-3, with D possibly matching TRBD2 (6 bases). The clonotype originates from a person aged 18-65 years who received the Ad26.COV2.S COVID-19 vaccine or a placebo. This specimen was peripheral blood, taken in a trial of Ad26.COV2.S vaccine versus placebo. The CDR3 sequence: CASSVDPAGTRITDTQYF. The CDR3 nucleotides are TGTGCCAGCAGCGTAGATCCCGCGGGGACTCGGATCACAGATACGCAGTATTTT.